The clone carrying this TCR beta chain was seen repeatedly, ten times or more. This entry is derived from a study of early T cells in non-severe SARS-CoV-2 infection. The germline CDR1 and CDR2 sequences are SGHTA and FQGNSA. The V and J ends lost 5 bases and 6 bases respectively, with 16 bases between them. The CDR3 extends over 14 amino acids. Each single cDNA molecule received a unique molecular identifier. TCRdb fed the 5' RACE reads into MiXCR, producing one record per CDR3 protein. In the table there are more than 55,000 distinct CDR3 sequences, 13% of which are singletons. The sequence came from an adult who was a healthcare worker with PCR-confirmed SARS-CoV-2 infection or an uninfected control (not recorded which). Source: whole blood, taken at baseline. The V gene is TRBV7-2, the J gene TRBJ1-1; no reliable D call. CDR3 sequence (DNA): TGTGCCAGCAGCCTGGATCCGTCGGGCGCTGAAGCTTTCTTT. This translates into CASSLDPSGAEAFF.